A selection of T cell receptor beta chains follows, all from one sample in a study of cytomegalovirus exposure and HLA in healthy donors. Assay used: immunoSEQ multiplex PCR; TCRdb lists only in-frame clones, some missing. The data hold some 130,000 clones, with around four fifths observed a single time. The sample taken for sequencing was PBMCs. These receptors all come from a female donor in good health and CMV-seronegative. Both conserved end residues are part of each CDR3. D genes are given only for firm matches. Clone size is not always given. Where it is, it says once, few, many or a class for expanded clones.

v_call: TRBV27; clone_size: -; j_call: TRBJ2-7; d_call: -; cdr3_nt: TGTGCCAGCAGTATCGGGACTCGGTCGGCCGAGCAGTACTTC; cdr3_aa: CASSIGTRSAEQYF
v_call: TRBV28; clone_size: -; j_call: TRBJ1-2; d_call: TRBD1; cdr3_nt: TGTGCCAGCAGCCCGGGACAGCTTTCTAACTATGGCTACACCTTC; cdr3_aa: CASSPGQLSNYGYTF
v_call: TRBV9; clone_size: -; j_call: TRBJ2-3; d_call: TRBD2; cdr3_nt: TGTGCCAGCAGCGTAGCTGGGGGGGCAGATACGCAGTATTTT; cdr3_aa: CASSVAGGADTQYF
v_call: TRBV7-9; clone_size: few; j_call: TRBJ2-1; d_call: TRBD2; cdr3_nt: TGTGCCAGCAGCTCCCTAGCGGGAGGGCCATATGAGCAGTTCTTC; cdr3_aa: CASSSLAGGPYEQFF
v_call: TRBV6-6; clone_size: -; j_call: TRBJ1-3; d_call: -; cdr3_nt: TGTGCCAGCAGTCAAACAGGGACTGGAAACACCATATATTTT; cdr3_aa: CASSQTGTGNTIYF
v_call: TRBV7-2; clone_size: -; j_call: TRBJ2-7; d_call: TRBD2; cdr3_nt: TGTGCCAGCAGCGAACGAACTAGCGGGACCTACGAGCAGTACTTC; cdr3_aa: CASSERTSGTYEQYF
v_call: TRBV2; clone_size: few; j_call: TRBJ1-5; d_call: -; cdr3_nt: TGTGCCAGCACGCCGGGTGGAGGGCAGCCCCAGCATTTT; cdr3_aa: CASTPGGGQPQHF
v_call: TRBV15; clone_size: -; j_call: TRBJ2-3; d_call: -; cdr3_nt: TGTGCCACCAGCAGAGGAGGCTGGCAGGATACGCAGTATTTT; cdr3_aa: CATSRGGWQDTQYF
v_call: TRBV28; clone_size: -; j_call: TRBJ2-1; d_call: TRBD1; cdr3_nt: TGTGCCAGCAGTTCCCCAGGGACAGGGAACAATGAGCAGTTCTTC; cdr3_aa: CASSSPGTGNNEQFF
v_call: TRBV7-2; clone_size: -; j_call: TRBJ2-7; d_call: -; cdr3_nt: TGTGCCAGCAGCTTAGCGGGGCCAGACTACGAGCAGTACTTC; cdr3_aa: CASSLAGPDYEQYF
v_call: TRBV2; clone_size: -; j_call: TRBJ2-1; d_call: -; cdr3_nt: TGTGCCAGCAGTGACGAGGGACTCTCCTACAATGAGCAGTTCTTC; cdr3_aa: CASSDEGLSYNEQFF
v_call: TRBV15; clone_size: -; j_call: TRBJ1-4; d_call: -; cdr3_nt: TGTGCCACCAGCAGAGACAGGGCCAGCGAAAAACTGTTTTTT; cdr3_aa: CATSRDRASEKLFF
v_call: TRBV19; clone_size: -; j_call: TRBJ2-7; d_call: TRBD1; cdr3_nt: TGTGCCAGTAGTATTGGGACAGGGGACTACGAGCAGTACTTC; cdr3_aa: CASSIGTGDYEQYF
v_call: TRBV10-3; clone_size: -; j_call: TRBJ1-2; d_call: -; cdr3_nt: TGTGCCATCAGTGACCCGGGGGGGACTCTGGGCTACACCTTC; cdr3_aa: CAISDPGGTLGYTF
v_call: TRBV7-2; clone_size: -; j_call: TRBJ1-2; d_call: -; cdr3_nt: TGTGCCAGCAGCTTAGGGGTCAGGGGCTACACCTTC; cdr3_aa: CASSLGVRGYTF
v_call: TRBV6-1; clone_size: -; j_call: TRBJ2-1; d_call: TRBD1; cdr3_nt: TGTGCCAGCAGTGAAGTAGGGCAGGGGGCTGGTGAGCAGTTCTTC; cdr3_aa: CASSEVGQGAGEQFF
v_call: TRBV29-1; clone_size: -; j_call: TRBJ2-1; d_call: -; cdr3_nt: TGCAGCGTTGTCGGTCGTACGGGCCAGGGCGGATATGACAATGAGCAGTTCTTC; cdr3_aa: CSVVGRTGQGGYDNEQFF
v_call: TRBV11-2; clone_size: many; j_call: TRBJ2-7; d_call: TRBD1; cdr3_nt: TGTGCCAGCAGCACCGACAGGGGGCGTTACGAGCAGTACTTC; cdr3_aa: CASSTDRGRYEQYF
v_call: TRBV18; clone_size: -; j_call: TRBJ2-7; d_call: TRBD1; cdr3_nt: TGTGCCAGCTCAGCCGGGACAGCGAGCTCCTACGAGCAGTACTTC; cdr3_aa: CASSAGTASSYEQYF
v_call: TRBV5-1; clone_size: once; j_call: TRBJ1-5; d_call: TRBD1; cdr3_nt: TGCGCCAGCAGACTGGGGACAGTCAATCAGCCCCAGCATTTT; cdr3_aa: CASRLGTVNQPQHF
v_call: TRBV6-4; clone_size: few; j_call: TRBJ2-6; d_call: TRBD1; cdr3_nt: TGTGCCAGCAGTGACGTACAGGGGCTTGGGGCCAACGTCCTGACTTTC; cdr3_aa: CASSDVQGLGANVLTF
v_call: TRBV13; clone_size: -; j_call: TRBJ2-6; d_call: -; cdr3_nt: TGTGCCAGCAGCTCCTCCCTCTTGACCCTCGCGGCCGTCCTGACTTTC; cdr3_aa: CASSSSLLTLAAVLTF
v_call: TRBV11-3; clone_size: few; j_call: TRBJ2-2; d_call: -; cdr3_nt: TGTGCCAGCAGCATCTCCGGGACTCTTTCCGGGGAGCTGTTTTTT; cdr3_aa: CASSISGTLSGELFF
v_call: TRBV30; clone_size: -; j_call: TRBJ1-2; d_call: TRBD1; cdr3_nt: TGTGCCTGGAGAGGACAGGAGAACTATGGCTACACCTTC; cdr3_aa: CAWRGQENYGYTF
v_call: TRBV29-1; clone_size: -; j_call: TRBJ1-2; d_call: -; cdr3_nt: TGCGGCGTCCAGGGCAACTATGGCTACACCTTC; cdr3_aa: CGVQGNYGYTF
v_call: TRBV6-6; clone_size: -; j_call: TRBJ1-1; d_call: -; cdr3_nt: TGTGCCAGCAGTTCCCACCCGGTGTTTATGAACACTGAAGCTTTCTTT; cdr3_aa: CASSSHPVFMNTEAFF